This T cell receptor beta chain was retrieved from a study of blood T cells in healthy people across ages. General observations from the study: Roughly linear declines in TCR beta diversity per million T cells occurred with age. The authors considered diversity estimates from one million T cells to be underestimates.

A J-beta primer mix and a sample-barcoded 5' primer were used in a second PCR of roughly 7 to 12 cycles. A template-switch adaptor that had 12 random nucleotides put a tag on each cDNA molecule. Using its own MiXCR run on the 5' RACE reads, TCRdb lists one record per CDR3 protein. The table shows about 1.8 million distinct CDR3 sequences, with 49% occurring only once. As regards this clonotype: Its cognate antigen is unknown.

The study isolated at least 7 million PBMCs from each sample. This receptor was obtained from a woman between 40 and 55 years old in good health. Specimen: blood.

The DNA of the CDR3 is TGCAGTGTGCGCAGCCAAGAGACCCAGTACTTC. Translating it yields CSVRSQETQYF. The rearrangement joins TRBV20-1 to TRBJ2-5, with unresolved D. Germline V gene lookup returns CDR1 DFQATT and CDR2 SNEGSKA (reference sequence). The CDR3 is 11 residues long. V lost 7 bases, J lost 1 base, and 7 bases lay in between.